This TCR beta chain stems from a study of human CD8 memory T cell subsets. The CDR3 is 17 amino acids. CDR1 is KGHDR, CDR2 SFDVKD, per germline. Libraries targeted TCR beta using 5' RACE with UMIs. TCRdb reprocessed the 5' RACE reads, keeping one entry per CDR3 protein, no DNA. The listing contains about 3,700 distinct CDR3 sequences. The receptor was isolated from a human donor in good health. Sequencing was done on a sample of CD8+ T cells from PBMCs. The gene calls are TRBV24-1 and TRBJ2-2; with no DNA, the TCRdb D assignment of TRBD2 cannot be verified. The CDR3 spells CATRPGAMWENTGELFF.